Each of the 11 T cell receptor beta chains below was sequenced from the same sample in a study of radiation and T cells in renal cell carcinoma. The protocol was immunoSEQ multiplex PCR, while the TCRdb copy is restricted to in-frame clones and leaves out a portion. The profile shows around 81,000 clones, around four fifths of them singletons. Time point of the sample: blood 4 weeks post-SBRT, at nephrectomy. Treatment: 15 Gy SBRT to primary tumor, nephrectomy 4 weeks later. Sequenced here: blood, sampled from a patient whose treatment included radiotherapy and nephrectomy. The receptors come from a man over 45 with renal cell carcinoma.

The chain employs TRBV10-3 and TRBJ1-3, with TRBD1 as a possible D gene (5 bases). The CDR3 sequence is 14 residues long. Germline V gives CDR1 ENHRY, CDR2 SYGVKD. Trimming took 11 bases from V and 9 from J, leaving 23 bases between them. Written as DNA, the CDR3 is TGTGCCGTATCCCCTGAGGACATTGCGAGCACCATATATTTT. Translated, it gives CAVSPEDIASTIYF.

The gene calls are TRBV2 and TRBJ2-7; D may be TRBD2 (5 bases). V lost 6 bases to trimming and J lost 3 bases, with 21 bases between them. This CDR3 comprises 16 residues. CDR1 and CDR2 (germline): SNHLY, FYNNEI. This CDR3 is CASREYRGSPVYEQYF. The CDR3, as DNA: TGTGCCAGCAGGGAGTACAGAGGGTCCCCGGTCTACGAGCAGTACTTC.

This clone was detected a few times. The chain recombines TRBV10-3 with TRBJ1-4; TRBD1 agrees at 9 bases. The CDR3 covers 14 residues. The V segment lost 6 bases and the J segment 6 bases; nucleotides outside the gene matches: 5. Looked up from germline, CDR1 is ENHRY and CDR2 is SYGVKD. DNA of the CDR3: TGTGCCATCAGCACCGGGACAGGGTATGAAAAACTGTTTTTT. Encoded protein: CAISTGTGYEKLFF.

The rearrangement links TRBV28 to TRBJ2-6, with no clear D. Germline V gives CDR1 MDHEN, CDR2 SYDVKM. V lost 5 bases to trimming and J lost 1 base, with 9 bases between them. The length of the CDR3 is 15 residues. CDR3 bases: TGTGCCAGCAGTCAACAACCGTCTGGGGCCAACGTCCTGACTTTC. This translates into CASSQQPSGANVLTF.

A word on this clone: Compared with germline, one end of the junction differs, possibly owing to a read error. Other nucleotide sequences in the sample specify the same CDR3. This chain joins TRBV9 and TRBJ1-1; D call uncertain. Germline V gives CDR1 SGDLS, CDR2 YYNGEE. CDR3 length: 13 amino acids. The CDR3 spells CASSARGNTEAFF. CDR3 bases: TGTGCCAGCAGCGCGAGAGGAAACACTGAAGCTTTTTTT. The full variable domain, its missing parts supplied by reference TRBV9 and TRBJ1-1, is DSGVTQTPKHLITATGQRVTLRCSPRSGDLSVYWYQQSLDQGLQFLIQYYNGEERAKGNILERFSAQQFPDLHSELNLSSLELGDSALYFCASSARGNTEAFFGQGTRLTVV.

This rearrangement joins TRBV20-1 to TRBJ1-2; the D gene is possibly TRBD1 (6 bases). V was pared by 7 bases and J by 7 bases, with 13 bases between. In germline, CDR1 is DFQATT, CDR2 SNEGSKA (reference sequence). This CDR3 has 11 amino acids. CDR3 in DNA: TGCAGTGTGAGGGGGATAGTTGGCTACACCTTC. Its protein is CSVRGIVGYTF.

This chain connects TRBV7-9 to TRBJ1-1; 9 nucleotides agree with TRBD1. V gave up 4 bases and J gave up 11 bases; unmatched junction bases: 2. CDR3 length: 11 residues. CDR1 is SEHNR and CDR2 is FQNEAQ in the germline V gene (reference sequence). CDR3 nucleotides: TGTGCCAGCAGCTCGACAGGGGGGGCTTTCTTT. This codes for CASSSTGGAFF.

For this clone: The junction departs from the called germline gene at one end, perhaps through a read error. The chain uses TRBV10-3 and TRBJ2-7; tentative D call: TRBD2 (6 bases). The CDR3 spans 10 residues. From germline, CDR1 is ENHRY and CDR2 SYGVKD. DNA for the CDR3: TGTGCCATCAGCGGGGGACGGGCCCTGTTC. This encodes CAISGGRALF.

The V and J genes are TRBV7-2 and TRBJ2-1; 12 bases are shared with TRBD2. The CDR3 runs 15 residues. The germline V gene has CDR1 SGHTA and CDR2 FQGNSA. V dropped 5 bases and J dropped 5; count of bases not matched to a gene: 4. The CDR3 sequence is CASSSTSGGHNEQFF. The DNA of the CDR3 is TGTGCCAGCAGCAGCACTAGCGGGGGGCACAATGAGCAGTTCTTC.

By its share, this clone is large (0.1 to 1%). The CDR3 region is CAISDGVGLGNEQFF. The CDR3 DNA reads as TGTGCCATCAGTGATGGTGTGGGCCTGGGCAATGAGCAGTTCTTC. This chain uses TRBV10-3 with TRBJ2-1; D remains ambiguous. Germline loops: CDR1 ENHRY, CDR2 SYGVKD. The length of the CDR3 is 15 residues. Trimming pared 3 bases from V and 6 bases from J, leaving 15 bases between.

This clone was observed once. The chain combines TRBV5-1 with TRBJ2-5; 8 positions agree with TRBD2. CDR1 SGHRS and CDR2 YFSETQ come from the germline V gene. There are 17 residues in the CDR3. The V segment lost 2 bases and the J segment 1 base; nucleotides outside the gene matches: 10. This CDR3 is CASSLVSGANVQETQYF. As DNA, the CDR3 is TGCGCCAGCAGCTTAGTTAGCGGGGCCAACGTCCAAGAGACCCAGTACTTC.